This T cell receptor beta chain was retrieved from a study of T cell repertoires in cytomegalovirus infection (dated by TCRdb to about 2019). For the study in its entirety: Recently identified HLA-C-restricted CMV epitopes, whose presentation resists viral immunomodulation, were targeted by peptide stimulations together with well-studied HLA-B-restricted epitopes. Donor HLA type was relevant to the analysis, as public TCR beta signatures indicated carriage of CMV infection together with the matching HLA type.

This clonotype was seen a few times. Its antigen target is currently unknown. Qualities for individual bases were not recorded, and no much larger clone is one base off. The junction shows trimming of 0 bases on V and 0 bases on J, plus 6 bases between the germline ends. Per the germline V gene, MNHEY is the CDR1 and SVGEGT is the CDR2. From the cysteine up to the phenylalanine, the CDR3 has a length of 15 residues. The CDR3 DNA has 45 bases and is translated from base 1. Sequencing relied on an Illumina HiSeq 1500. Using fastp trimming at Q25 and MiXCR clonotype assembly, TCRdb reanalyzed the public sequencing data and kept in-frame beta chains. Entries that share a CDR3 protein sequence are merged under the most common genes and DNA. This sample holds about 78,000 distinct CDR3 sequences; approximately 39% were observed only once. Just over 90% of the sample lies in the top ten. General study outcomes and caveats: In both this cohort and an independent cohort of 352 donors, the cumulative frequency of public TCR beta family members distinguished carriers of CMV infection plus the relevant HLA type. In the ex vivo response, HLA-C-restricted CMV-specific TCR beta clonotypes were dominant, and in two of eight donors the single most frequent clonotype came from this HLA-C-restricted group.

This specimen's treatment or condition label, interpreted: in vitro stimulation with specific CMV peptide epitopes to enrich CMV-specific T cells. Sample: CD8+ T cells from cultured PBMCs, taken from culture after CMV antigen stimulation. The TCR was taken from a human donor in good health (CMV status not recorded). Some clones in this sample may be carry-over from other donors' samples. The chain is encoded by TRBV6-2 or TRBV6-3 joined to TRBJ2-1, with the D gene call left open. The CDR3 corresponds to CASSYSRYSYNEQFF. The sequenced DNA: TGTGCCAGCAGTTACTCTCGCTACTCCTACAATGAGCAGTTCTTC.